This is a list of T cell receptor beta chains from one sample in a study of blood T cell repertoires in COVID-19. Here immunoSEQ multiplex PCR was the method, and the copy in TCRdb shows in-frame clones only, minus some. Of around 250,000 clones listed, roughly 86% are singletons. Material: PBMCs or T cells enriched from blood (not recorded which). Receptors originate from a woman in her fifties or sixties who had recovered from COVID-19. Both conserved end residues are trimmed from each CDR3.

v_gene	j_gene	CDR3aa
TRBV20-1	TRBJ2-7	SARTGTGSS
TRBV12-3/TRBV12-4	TRBJ2-7	ASSLVVVGEQY
TRBV2	TRBJ1-6	ASSDRRTLH
TRBV19	TRBJ1-2	ASSFQDTVPNYGYT
TRBV11-3	TRBJ2-5	ASSLEGQTVYQETQY
TRBV11-3	TRBJ2-3	ASSWGLGADTQY
TRBV4-3	TRBJ2-1	ASSQDPRRDYANEQF
TRBV5-1	TRBJ2-1	ASSTGTLSGNEQF
TRBV10-3	TRBJ1-2	AISYSGTGILRRYT
TRBV10-1	TRBJ2-3	ASSEPSGSILSTDTQY
TRBV6-1	TRBJ2-1	ASSEVRGTEQF
TRBV4-1	TRBJ2-5	ASSLRQAHQETQY
TRBV9	TRBJ2-7	ASSVGDRSSYEQY
TRBV7-3	TRBJ1-2	ASSQTGGTNYGYT
TRBV7-2	TRBJ1-2	ASSLGSWTGGGSSRGYT
TRBV7-9	TRBJ1-2	ASSLERQGWYGYT
TRBV12-3/TRBV12-4	TRBJ2-7	ASSPSYEQY
TRBV5-1	TRBJ2-1	ASSPTGQGAHEQF
TRBV7-3	TRBJ2-7	ASSLSGGLSYEQY
TRBV28	TRBJ1-4	ASSRTGGRKLF
TRBV3-1/TRBV3-2	TRBJ1-2	ASSQRGRGREDYGYT
TRBV28	TRBJ1-2	ASSIQGYYGYT
TRBV18	TRBJ2-2	ASSRRDTNTGELF
TRBV28	TRBJ2-7	ASSPQGYPHIYEQY
TRBV4-3	TRBJ2-1	ASSSDSGLTSNEQF
TRBV5-6	TRBJ1-5	ASSNGQLNQPQH
TRBV7-9	TRBJ2-7	ASSPGLAEISYEQY
TRBV7-3	TRBJ2-1	ASSPAGSYNEQF
TRBV4-2	TRBJ2-5	ASSPGTSGIETQY
TRBV24-1	TRBJ1-2	ATSRTGGERYGYT
TRBV27	TRBJ2-3	ASSLRALADTQY
TRBV2	TRBJ2-3	ASGSGGEWDTQY
TRBV5-5	TRBJ1-2	ASSFMDRDYGYT
TRBV4-3	TRBJ2-3	ASSQASDGGATDTQY
TRBV7-2	TRBJ1-1	ASSYLTGWTEAF
TRBV19	TRBJ2-3	ASSIDWGADTQY
TRBV5-1	TRBJ1-1	ASSSTGTANTEAF
TRBV5-1	TRBJ2-3	ASSLLAGGTDTQY
TRBV27	TRBJ2-3	ASCGDRVGTDTQY
TRBV19	TRBJ1-1	ASSIGDRNTEAF